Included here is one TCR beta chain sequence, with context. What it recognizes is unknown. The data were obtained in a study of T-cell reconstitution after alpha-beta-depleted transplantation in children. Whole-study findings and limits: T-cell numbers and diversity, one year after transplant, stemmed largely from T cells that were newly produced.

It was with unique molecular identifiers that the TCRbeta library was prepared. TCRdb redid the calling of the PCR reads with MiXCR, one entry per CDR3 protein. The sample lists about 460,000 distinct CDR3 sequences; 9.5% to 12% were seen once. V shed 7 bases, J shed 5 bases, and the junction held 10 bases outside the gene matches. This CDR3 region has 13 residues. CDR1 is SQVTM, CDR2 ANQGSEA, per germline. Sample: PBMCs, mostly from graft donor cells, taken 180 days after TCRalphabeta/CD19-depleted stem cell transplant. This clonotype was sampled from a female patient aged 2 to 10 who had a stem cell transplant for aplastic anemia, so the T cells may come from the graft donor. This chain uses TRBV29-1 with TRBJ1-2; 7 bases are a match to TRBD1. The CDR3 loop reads CSARLQGRYGYTF. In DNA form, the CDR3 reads TGCAGCGCCCGATTACAGGGGAGGTATGGCTACACCTTC.